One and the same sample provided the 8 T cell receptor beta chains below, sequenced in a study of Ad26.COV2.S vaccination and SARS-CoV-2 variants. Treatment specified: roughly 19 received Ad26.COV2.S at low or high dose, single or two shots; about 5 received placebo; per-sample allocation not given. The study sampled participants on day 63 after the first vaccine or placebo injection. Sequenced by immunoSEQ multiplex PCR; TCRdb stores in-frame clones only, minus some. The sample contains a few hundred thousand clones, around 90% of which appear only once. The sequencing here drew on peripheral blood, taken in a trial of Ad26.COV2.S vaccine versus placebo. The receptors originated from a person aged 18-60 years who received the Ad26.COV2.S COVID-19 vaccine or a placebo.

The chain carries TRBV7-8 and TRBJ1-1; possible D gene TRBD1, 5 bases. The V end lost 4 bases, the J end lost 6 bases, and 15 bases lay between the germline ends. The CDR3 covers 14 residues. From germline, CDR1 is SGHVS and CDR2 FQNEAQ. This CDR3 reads CASSSERGGSEAFF. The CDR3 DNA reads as TGTGCCAGCAGCTCCGAGAGGGGTGGTTCTGAAGCTTTCTTT. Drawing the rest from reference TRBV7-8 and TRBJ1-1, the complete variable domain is GAGVSQSPRYKVAKRGQDVALRCDPISGHVSLFWYQQALGQGPEFLTYFQNEAQLDKSGLPSDRFFAERPEGSVSTLKIQRTQQEDSAVYLCASSSERGGSEAFFGQGTRLTVV.

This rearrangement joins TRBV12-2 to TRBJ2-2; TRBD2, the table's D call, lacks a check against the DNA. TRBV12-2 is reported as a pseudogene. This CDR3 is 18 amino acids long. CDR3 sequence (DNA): TGTGCAAGTCGCTTAGCGCGGGGGACACCAAAGTACACCGGGGAGCTGTTTTTT. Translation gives CASRLARGTPKYTGELFF.

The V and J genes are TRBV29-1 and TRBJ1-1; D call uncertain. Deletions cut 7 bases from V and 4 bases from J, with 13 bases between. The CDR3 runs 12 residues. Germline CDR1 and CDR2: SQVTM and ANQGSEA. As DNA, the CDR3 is TGCAGCGCCTCGGTTTGGAGCACTGAAGCTTTCTTT. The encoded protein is CSASVWSTEAFF.

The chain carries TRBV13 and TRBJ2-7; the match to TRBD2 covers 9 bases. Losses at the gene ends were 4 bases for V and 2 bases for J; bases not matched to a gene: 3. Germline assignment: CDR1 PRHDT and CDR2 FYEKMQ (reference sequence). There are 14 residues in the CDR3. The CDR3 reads CASSWGLAPYEQYF. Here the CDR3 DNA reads TGTGCCAGCAGCTGGGGACTAGCCCCCTACGAGCAGTACTTC.

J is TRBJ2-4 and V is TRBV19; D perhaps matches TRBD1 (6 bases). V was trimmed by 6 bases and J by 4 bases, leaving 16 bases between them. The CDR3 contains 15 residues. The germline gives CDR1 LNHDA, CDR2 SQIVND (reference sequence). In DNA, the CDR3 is TGTGCCAGTAGGCCCCAGGGACACTCTAAAAACATTCAGTACTTC. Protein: CASRPQGHSKNIQYF.

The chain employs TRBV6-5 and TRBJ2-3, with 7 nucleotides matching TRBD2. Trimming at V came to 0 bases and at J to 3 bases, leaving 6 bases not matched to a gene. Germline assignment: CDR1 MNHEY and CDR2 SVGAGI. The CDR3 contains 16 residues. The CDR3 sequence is CASSYSGGGMTDTQYF. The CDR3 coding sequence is TGTGCCAGCAGTTACTCGGGCGGGGGTATGACAGATACGCAGTATTTT.

The CDR3 sequence: CASSSWANTEAFF. DNA for the CDR3: TGTGCCAGCAGCTCTTGGGCGAACACTGAAGCTTTCTTT. The chain employs TRBV7-2 and TRBJ1-1; D unclear. Germline loops: CDR1 SGHTA, CDR2 FQGNSA. Trimming pared 4 bases from V and 1 base from J, leaving 7 bases between. The CDR3 consists of 13 residues.

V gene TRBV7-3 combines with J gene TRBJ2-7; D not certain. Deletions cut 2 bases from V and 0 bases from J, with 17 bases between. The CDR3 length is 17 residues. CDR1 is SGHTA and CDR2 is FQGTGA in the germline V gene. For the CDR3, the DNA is TGTGCCAGCAGCTTAGATGGTTTGGGTGGGGTCTCCTACGAGCAGTACTTC. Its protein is CASSLDGLGGVSYEQYF.